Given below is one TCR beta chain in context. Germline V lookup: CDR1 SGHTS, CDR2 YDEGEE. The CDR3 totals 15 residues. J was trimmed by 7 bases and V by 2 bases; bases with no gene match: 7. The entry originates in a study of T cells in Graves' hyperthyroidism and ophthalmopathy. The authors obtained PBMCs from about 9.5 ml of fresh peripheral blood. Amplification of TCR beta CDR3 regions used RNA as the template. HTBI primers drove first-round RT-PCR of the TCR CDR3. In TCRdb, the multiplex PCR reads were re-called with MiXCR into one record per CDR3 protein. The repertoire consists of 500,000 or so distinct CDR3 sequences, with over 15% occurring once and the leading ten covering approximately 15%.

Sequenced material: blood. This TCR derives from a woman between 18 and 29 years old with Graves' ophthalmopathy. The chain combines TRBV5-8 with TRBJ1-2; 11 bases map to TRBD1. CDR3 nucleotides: TGTGCCAGCAGCTTAACCGGACAGGGGGCTGGTGGCTACACCTTC. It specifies CASSLTGQGAGGYTF. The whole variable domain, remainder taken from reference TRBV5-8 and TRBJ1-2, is EAGVTQSPTHLIKTRGQQATLRCSPISGHTSVYWYQQALGLGLQFLLWYDEGEERNRGNFPPRFSGRQFPNYSSELNVNALELEDSALYLCASSLTGQGAGGYTFGSGTRLTVV.